A selection of T cell receptor beta chains follows, all from one sample in a study of cytomegalovirus exposure and HLA in healthy donors. The table came from immunoSEQ multiplex PCR; TCRdb's copy has only in-frame clones and leaves some out. Here the sample spans over 100,000 clones, 75% to 85% being singletons. The sequenced sample was PBMCs. Receptors originate from a woman aged 18-29 years in good health and CMV-seropositive. CDR3s include the opening cysteine and the closing phenylalanine or tryptophan. The order of the fields is clone size, J gene, V gene, D gene, CDR3 protein, CDR3 DNA. A D gene is named only where the DNA matches it firmly. Size tells how often a clone was seen (once, few, many) or the class of an expanded clone, and some rows leave it out.

NA,TRBJ1-2,TRBV6-6,TRBD1,CASTLQGLGNYGYTF,TGTGCCAGCACCCTACAGGGGTTGGGTAACTATGGCTACACCTTC
NA,TRBJ2-1,TRBV19,TRBD2,CASSRYLAGYNEQFF,TGTGCCAGTAGTCGGTATCTAGCGGGCTACAATGAGCAGTTCTTC
few,TRBJ1-5,TRBV27,TRBD1,CASSQGGTGNQPQHF,TGTGCCAGCAGTCAGGGGGGAACCGGCAATCAGCCCCAGCATTTT
NA,TRBJ1-2,TRBV5-1,NA,CASSLALKRDSRLGGYTF,TGCGCCAGCAGCTTGGCTCTAAAACGGGACTCCCGTTTAGGTGGCTACACCTTC
NA,TRBJ1-1,TRBV27,TRBD1,CASSQTGAEAFF,TGTGCCAGCAGTCAAACAGGGGCTGAAGCTTTCTTT
NA,TRBJ1-2,TRBV6-5,NA,CASSSTGTNGYTF,TGTGCCAGCAGTTCCACCGGGACAAATGGCTACACCTTC
NA,TRBJ2-6,TRBV7-9,TRBD1,CASSRPGQGQSGANVLTF,TGTGCCAGCAGCCGGCCGGGACAGGGGCAATCTGGGGCCAACGTCCTGACTTTC
NA,TRBJ2-3,TRBV28,TRBD2,CASSQGTSGSRYF,TGTGCCAGCAGTCAAGGGACTAGCGGGTCTCGGTATTTT
once,TRBJ1-4,TRBV30,NA,CAWSRGTNEKLFF,TGTGCCTGGAGCAGGGGAACTAATGAAAAACTGTTTTTT
NA,TRBJ1-1,TRBV2,NA,CASSEIRGRGEAFF,TGTGCCAGCAGTGAGATAAGAGGAAGGGGTGAAGCTTTCTTT
NA,TRBJ1-2,TRBV4-2,TRBD1,CASSQGDRKGYTF,TGTGCCAGCAGCCAAGGGGACAGGAAGGGCTACACCTTC
NA,TRBJ2-1,TRBV4-1,TRBD2,CASSQDRRVGGNEQFF,TGCGCCAGCAGCCAAGATCGGCGCGTCGGGGGGAATGAGCAGTTCTTC
NA,TRBJ2-5,TRBV11-1,NA,CASSLALRELPETQYF,TGTGCCAGCAGCTTAGCCCTGAGAGAGTTACCAGAGACCCAGTACTTC
NA,TRBJ2-3,TRBV2,NA,CASRKSAAQYF,TGTGCCAGCAGAAAATCCGCGGCGCAGTATTTT
NA,TRBJ2-7,TRBV5-1,TRBD2,CASSLGLLAGRYEQYF,TGCGCCAGCAGCTTGGGCCTACTAGCGGGAAGGTACGAGCAGTACTTC
NA,TRBJ1-3,TRBV5-1,TRBD1,CASSTGTGYFSSGNTIYF,TGCGCCAGCAGCACGGGGACAGGGTATTTTTCCTCTGGAAACACCATATATTTT
NA,TRBJ2-7,TRBV7-6,NA,CASSLAGSGSGEQYF,TGTGCCAGCAGCTTAGCGGGGAGTGGGTCAGGCGAGCAGTACTTC
NA,TRBJ1-2,TRBV6-5,NA,CASSYQQGNNYGYTF,TGTGCCAGCAGTTATCAACAGGGAAATAACTATGGCTACACCTTC